This note documents a single T cell receptor beta chain sequence. Its antigen is not yet known. The CDR3 sequence holds 17 residues, the cysteine and phenylalanine included. The coding DNA is unavailable. From a lookup of the germline V gene, CDR1 and CDR2 are MNHEY and SVGAGI. Library preparation used 5' RACE. The input for every TCR library was approximately 3,500 ng of total RNA. For each sample, cDNA synthesis with SMARTScribe reverse transcriptase was split into eight separate reactions. During cDNA synthesis, template switching was used to introduce unique molecular identifiers that contained a 6-nucleotide sample barcode. Two nested PCRs of roughly 16 and 10 cycles amplified the TCRalpha and TCRbeta cDNA, and bead purification followed each PCR. Before amplification, the cDNA was both treated with uracil DNA-glycosylase and purified with the QIAquick PCR purification kit. In the second PCR, Illumina TruSeq-compatible adapters and sample-specific barcodes were added. Library quality and concentration were assessed using TapeStation and Qubit, and about 5 ng of each library was pooled. Sequencing of pooled libraries was carried out on an Illumina HiSeq2500 single-index Rapid Run using 2 x 100 bp reads and custom sequencing primers. Concerning the study's data processing: PCR and sequencing errors were corrected by UMI-based consensus assembly using MiGEC version 1.2.6. V(D)J alignment, clonotype assembly and CDR3 extraction were performed with MiXCR version 2.1.1. Gene usage, clonotype sharing and MAIT/NKT TCR abundance were normalised by analysing the top 1000, 10 000 and 20 000 clonotypes per sample. Diversity was computed as the inverse Simpson index with the vegan R package after downsampling to 27 000 UMIs. Paired Mann-Whitney U tests on discordant twin pairs were used, with Benjamini-Hochberg multiple-testing correction. The reads were reprocessed in TCRdb, with one entry per CDR3 protein sequence and no accompanying DNA. The V and J calls shown here were made by TCRdb, not taken from the authors' results. The sample's own table lists about 380,000 distinct CDR3 sequences. Around 2.6% of the sample is taken by the ten largest.

This sample is drawn from a study of monozygotic twins with inflammatory bowel disease (dated by TCRdb to the late 2010s). Regarding the study in general: A total of some 30 monozygotic twin pairs were included in the full study, comprising nine German pairs (four IBD-concordant, five IBD-discordant) and 19 IBD-discordant Danish pairs. Each individual had, on average, about 151 000 unique TCRalpha sequences and 181 000 unique TCRbeta sequences available for analysis. The search for disease-associated traits relied mainly on comparing IBD patients with their genetically identical healthy co-twins within discordant pairs.

From each donor, a roughly 2.5 ml peripheral blood sample was collected into PAXgene tubes and stored at -80 degrees C. Total RNA was isolated from whole blood with the PAXgene blood miRNA kit on an automated QIAcube, without T cell sorting. Peripheral blood from monozygotic twin pairs, either concordant or discordant for inflammatory bowel disease, underwent deep TCRalpha and TCRbeta repertoire profiling that used unique molecular barcoding. Smoking habits were recorded for all twin pairs, with individuals classified as current, former or never smokers. Results and caveats for the whole study, not just this receptor: Repertoire similarity did not differ between concordant and discordant twins, possibly due to limited statistical power. The results gave no support for a single strong signal or clonotype linked to IBD. Distinction between different T cell subtypes could not be achieved in the analysis. TCRbeta repertoire diversity, by inverse Simpson index, was decreased in IBD patients compared with their healthy co-twins. Differing immunosuppressive treatments among patients may have added background noise and inter-individual variability to the repertoires. Compared with healthy twins, IBD patients had fewer clonotypes in common with other individuals, a difference most pronounced in patients showing signs of disease activity.

The chain uses TRBV6-5 and TRBJ2-6; TCRdb names TRBD1, which stays unverified in the absence of DNA. The TCR sequence derives from a human donor with ulcerative colitis or Crohn's disease, or a healthy co-twin of an affected twin (not recorded which). Sequencing was performed on blood. For the CDR3, the sequence is CASSYLSGTTGANVLTF.